The next 7 T cell receptor beta chains were all read from a single sample in a study of blood T cell repertoires in COVID-19. Sequencing was performed with immunoSEQ multiplex PCR; in TCRdb, only in-frame clones are kept and a portion is missing. The table has 92,000 or so clones, approximately 75% seen once; the top ten hold around an eighth. The specimen was peripheral blood. Receptor source: a woman of 80 years or more with acute or convalescent COVID-19.

The chain recombines TRBV5-1 with TRBJ2-3; 8 bases align to TRBD1. V lost 1 base, J lost 0 bases, and 1 base stayed unmatched. From germline, CDR1 is SGHRS and CDR2 YFSETQ. CDR3 length equals 15 residues. CDR3 in amino acids: CASSLQGASTDTQYF. CDR3 nucleotide sequence: TGCGCCAGCAGCTTGCAGGGGGCTAGCACAGATACGCAGTATTTT.

The chain uses TRBV28 and TRBJ1-1; a possible D gene is TRBD1 (5 bases). This CDR3 is 13 amino acids long. Between the trimmed V and J ends, which lost 4 bases and 0 bases, there was a span of 6 bases. CDR1 MDHEN and CDR2 SYDVKM come from the germline V gene. CDR3 bases: TGTGCCAGCAGTTCAGGGTTGAACACTGAAGCTTTCTTT. Its translation is CASSSGLNTEAFF. Using reference TRBV28 and TRBJ1-1 for the parts outside the CDR3, the full variable domain is DVKVTQSSRYLVKRTGEKVFLECVQDMDHENMFWYRQDPGLGLRLIYFSYDVKMKEKGDIPEGYSVSREKKERFSLILESASTNQTSMYLCASSSGLNTEAFFGQGTRLTVV.

This clone came up many times. The genes are TRBV7-2 and TRBJ2-7; no clear D. CDR1 is SGHTA, CDR2 FQGNSA, per germline. The CDR3 is made up of 12 amino acids. Trimming pared 4 bases from V and 3 bases from J, leaving 7 bases between. This chain's CDR3 is CASSSRGYEQYF. Here the CDR3 DNA reads TGTGCCAGCAGCTCTCGCGGCTACGAGCAGTACTTC.

The rearrangement uses TRBV28 and TRBJ1-4; TRBD1 matches at 9 bases. CDR3 length: 12 amino acids. CDR1 is MDHEN and CDR2 is SYDVKM in the germline V gene. V gave up 3 bases and J gave up 10 bases; unmatched junction bases: 0. This CDR3 is CASSLGQGKLFF. The CDR3 DNA reads as TGTGCCAGCAGTTTGGGACAGGGAAAACTGTTTTTT.

The count of this clone is one. CDR3 bases: TGTGCCAGTAGTATCGACAGGGGGCACCAAGAGACCCAGTACTTC. Its protein is CASSIDRGHQETQYF. V is TRBV19 and J is TRBJ2-5; 10 bases are shared with TRBD1. Germline CDR1 LNHDA, CDR2 SQIVND (reference sequence). V lost 3 bases, J lost 0 bases, and 1 base stayed unmatched. The CDR3 extends over 15 amino acids.

The V gene is TRBV6-4, the J gene TRBJ1-3; D perhaps matches TRBD1 (6 bases). The CDR3 contains 22 residues. Germline lookup yields CDR1 MRHNA and CDR2 SNTAGT. V gave up 4 bases and J gave up 0 bases, with 31 bases separating them. CDR3 nucleotides: TGTGCCAGCAGTGGCTCCAGGGGATCTACCTGGGACCCCCGTGGCTCTGGAAACACCATATATTTT. Amino acids: CASSGSRGSTWDPRGSGNTIYF.

This chain uses TRBV7-3 with TRBJ2-2; 11 bases match TRBD1. V was pared by 5 bases and J by 3 bases, with 2 bases of the junction left unmatched. Germline V gene sequence: CDR1 SGHTA, CDR2 FQGTGA. The CDR3 spans 15 residues. CDR3 coding DNA: TGTGCCAGCAGCCGGACAGGGGGCGACACCGGGGAGCTGTTTTTT. This encodes CASSRTGGDTGELFF.